A single sample is the source of the 15 T cell receptor beta chains below, sequenced in a study of blood T cell repertoires in COVID-19. Assay used: immunoSEQ multiplex PCR; TCRdb lists only in-frame clones, some missing. In the table there are approximately 240,000 clones, roughly 80% of which are singletons. Input material: peripheral blood. The receptors come from a woman in her thirties or forties with active or convalescent COVID-19.

The gene calls are TRBV6-5 and TRBJ2-1; D remains unclear. V lost 10 bases, J lost 0 bases, and 13 bases lay in between. Germline loops: CDR1 MNHEY, CDR2 SVGAGI. The CDR3 covers 14 residues. CDR3 residues: CAIAEYSSYNEQFF. CDR3 bases: TGTGCCATTGCTGAGTACAGCTCCTACAATGAGCAGTTCTTC.

The V gene is TRBV7-2, the J gene TRBJ1-1; the match to TRBD1 covers 7 bases. The V segment lost 2 bases and the J segment 4 bases; nucleotides outside the gene matches: 7. Germline V CDR1 and CDR2: SGHTA, FQGNSA. The CDR3 is 15 residues long. DNA of the CDR3: TGTGCCAGCAGCTTAATGAAGGGGGCTGGCACTGAAGCTTTCTTT. This sequence encodes CASSLMKGAGTEAFF. Full variable domain (outside the CDR3, taken from reference TRBV7-2 and TRBJ1-1): GAGVSQSPSNKVTEKGKDVELRCDPISGHTALYWYRQSLGQGLEFLIYFQGNSAPDKSGLPSDRFSAERTGGSVSTLTIQRTQQEDSAVYLCASSLMKGAGTEAFFGQGTRLTVV.

This clone was seen a handful of times. The genes are TRBV28 and TRBJ1-2; 10 nucleotides align to TRBD1. Unmatched junction bases numbered 6, after V lost 1 base and J lost 7 bases. This CDR3 has 15 residues. Germline V gene sequence: CDR1 MDHEN, CDR2 SYDVKM. CDR3: CASSLSGTGVGGYTF. The CDR3 coding sequence is TGTGCCAGCAGTTTATCCGGGACAGGGGTGGGTGGCTACACCTTC.

This clone was seen more than once but under ten times. This chain links TRBV18 with TRBJ1-5; possible D gene TRBD1, 6 bases. This CDR3 has 14 residues. Trimming took 6 bases from V and 3 from J, leaving 12 bases between them. Looked up from germline, CDR1 is KGHSH and CDR2 is LQKENI. Written as DNA, the CDR3 is TGTGCCAGCTCCCAAGGGACACTCAATCAGCCCCAGCATTTT. Protein: CASSQGTLNQPQHF.

This sequence joins TRBV4-2 and TRBJ2-1; 13 bases fit TRBD2. J gave up 7 bases and V 1 base, and 7 bases lay outside the gene matches. Germline values: CDR1 LGHNA, CDR2 YNFKEQ. This CDR3 is 17 amino acids long. The CDR3 here is CASSQVTSGGPDNEQFF. CDR3 coding DNA: TGTGCCAGCAGCCAAGTGACTAGCGGGGGGCCTGATAATGAGCAGTTCTTC.

CDR3 amino acids: CASSWTGNQPQHF. The CDR3 DNA reads as TGTGCCAGCAGCTGGACAGGCAATCAGCCCCAGCATTTT. V is TRBV5-8 and J is TRBJ1-5; TRBD1 might be the D (6 bases). This CDR3 comprises 13 residues. Trimming took 3 bases from V and 2 from J, leaving 6 bases between them. The germline V gene has CDR1 SGHTS and CDR2 YDEGEE.

The V and J genes are TRBV5-1 and TRBJ2-1; TRBD2 agrees at 15 bases. V lost 6 bases, J lost 6 bases, and 10 bases stayed unmatched. CDR1 and CDR2 from the germline V gene are SGHRS and YFSETQ. The CDR3 covers 17 residues. The CDR3 spells CASIGLAGGLNVNEQFF. CDR3 sequence (DNA): TGCGCCAGCATTGGACTAGCGGGGGGGCTAAACGTCAATGAGCAGTTCTTC.

The rearrangement uses TRBV5-1 and TRBJ1-4, with 8 nucleotides matching TRBD1. The CDR3 spans 15 residues. With V trimmed by 5 bases and J by 3 bases, 6 bases remained unmatched. Looked up from germline, CDR1 is SGHRS and CDR2 is YFSETQ. As DNA, the CDR3 is TGCGCCAGCAGAACGTGGACAGGGCCTAATGAAAAACTGTTTTTT. Translation gives CASRTWTGPNEKLFF. Using reference TRBV5-1 and TRBJ1-4 for the parts outside the CDR3, the full variable domain is KAGVTQTPRYLIKTRGQQVTLSCSPISGHRSVSWYQQTPGQGLQFLFEYFSETQRNKGNFPGRFSGRQFSNSRSEMNVSTLELGDSALYLCASRTWTGPNEKLFFGSGTQLSVL.

This clone showed up just once. J is TRBJ1-2 and V is TRBV27; weak D call: TRBD1 (6 bases). V was clipped by 3 bases and J by 4 bases, with 21 bases between them. Germline-derived CDR1 and CDR2 are MNHEY and SMNVEV (reference sequence). The CDR3 covers 17 residues. The CDR3 coding sequence is TGTGCCAGCAGTTTCGGATTTCAGGGGACGTTTGGCTATGGCTACACCTTC. Translating it yields CASSFGFQGTFGYGYTF.

This clone appeared a few times. V and J are TRBV6-1 and TRBJ1-3; D might be TRBD1 (6 bases). This CDR3 contains 15 residues. V lost 1 base and J lost 0, with 7 bases in between. The germline V gene has CDR1 MNHNS and CDR2 SASEGT. The CDR3 sequence: CASSEDRVSGNTIYF. CDR3 DNA: TGTGCCAGCAGTGAAGACAGGGTCTCTGGAAACACCATATATTTT.

Only a few counts were recorded for this clone. Written as DNA, the CDR3 is TGTGCCACCAGTCCGACAGGGGGGTTGAATCAGCCCCAGCATTTT. It translates to CATSPTGGLNQPQHF. The chain joins TRBV24-1 to TRBJ1-5, with 9 bases identical to TRBD1. The trim removed 6 bases at V and 4 bases at J, leaving 6 bases unmatched. CDR3 length: 15 residues. Per the germline V gene, CDR1 is KGHDR and CDR2 is SFDVKD.

The gene calls are TRBV2 and TRBJ2-7, with D hard to call. Germline assignment: CDR1 SNHLY and CDR2 FYNNEI. Trimming left V 2 bases short and J 4 bases short, with 3 bases between. The CDR3 has 11 amino acids. The CDR3 region has the DNA TGTGCCAGCAGTGAAACATACGAGCAGTACTTC. This encodes CASSETYEQYF. The entire variable domain, with the rest obtained from reference TRBV2 and TRBJ2-7, is as follows: EPEVTQTPSHQVTQMGQEVILRCVPISNHLYFYWYRQILGQKVEFLVSFYNNEISEKSEIFDDQFSVERPDGSNFTLKIRSTKLEDSAMYFCASSETYEQYFGPGTRLTVT.

This clone has just a few counts. The chain employs TRBV9 and TRBJ2-7; 8 bases agree with TRBD1. This CDR3 is 14 amino acids long. The V gene end was trimmed by 7 bases and the J gene end by 4 bases; junction bases not matched to a gene: 10. Per germline, CDR1 SGDLS and CDR2 YYNGEE. CDR3 sequence reads: CASALGQGAYEQYF. CDR3 in DNA: TGTGCCAGCGCTCTGGGGCAGGGGGCTTACGAGCAGTACTTC.

The CDR3 DNA sequence: TGTGCCAGCAGCCCCGGGACAGGGGGCTGGGCTTTCTTT. Protein: CASSPGTGGWAFF. The chain carries TRBV7-6 and TRBJ1-1; 12 bases agree with TRBD1. The CDR3 contains 13 residues. The V and J ends lost 5 bases and 11 bases, in that order; junction bases with no gene match: 6. Per the germline V gene, CDR1 is SGHVS and CDR2 is FNYEAQ. Variable domain in full (rest from reference TRBV7-6 and TRBJ1-1): GAGVSQSPRYKVTKRGQDVALRCDPISGHVSLYWYRQALGQGPEFLTYFNYEAQQDKSGLPNDRFSAERPEGSISTLTIQRTEQRDSAMYRCASSPGTGGWAFFGQGTRLTVV.

This chain uses TRBV28 with TRBJ2-2; 7 nucleotides match TRBD2. CDR1 MDHEN and CDR2 SYDVKM come from the germline V gene. The CDR3 spans 14 residues. V dropped 4 bases and J dropped 7; count of bases not matched to a gene: 6. As DNA, the CDR3 is TGTGCCAGCAGTTACGCGGGGAGGGACGGGGAGCTGTTTTTT. It codes for CASSYAGRDGELFF. The complete variable domain, with remaining parts taken from reference TRBV28 and TRBJ2-2, reads DVKVTQSSRYLVKRTGEKVFLECVQDMDHENMFWYRQDPGLGLRLIYFSYDVKMKEKGDIPEGYSVSREKKERFSLILESASTNQTSMYLCASSYAGRDGELFFGEGSRLTVL.